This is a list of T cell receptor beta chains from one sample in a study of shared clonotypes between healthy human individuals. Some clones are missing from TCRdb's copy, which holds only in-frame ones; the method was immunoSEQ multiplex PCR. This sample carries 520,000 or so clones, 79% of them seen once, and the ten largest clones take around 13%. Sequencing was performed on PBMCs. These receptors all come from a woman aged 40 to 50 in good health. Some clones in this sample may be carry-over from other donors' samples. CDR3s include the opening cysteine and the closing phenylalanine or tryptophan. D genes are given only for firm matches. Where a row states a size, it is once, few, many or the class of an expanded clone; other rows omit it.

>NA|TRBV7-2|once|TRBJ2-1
CASSLSNNEQFF
TGTGCCAGCAGCTTATCAAACAATGAGCAGTTCTTC
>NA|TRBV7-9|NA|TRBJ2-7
CASSLVASSRANEQYF
TGTGCCAGCAGCTTAGTAGCGTCTAGCCGGGCGAATGAGCAGTACTTC
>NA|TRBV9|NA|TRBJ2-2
CASSVGAGGYSTGELFF
TGTGCCAGCAGCGTAGGAGCTGGGGGGTATTCCACCGGGGAGCTGTTTTTT
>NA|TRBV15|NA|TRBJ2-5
CATSKAGPYQETQYF
TGTGCCACCAGCAAGGCAGGACCGTACCAAGAGACCCAGTACTTC
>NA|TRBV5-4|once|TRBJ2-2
CASSLSPLARNTGELFF
TGTGCCAGCAGCTTGTCTCCCCTAGCGAGGAACACCGGGGAGCTGTTTTTT
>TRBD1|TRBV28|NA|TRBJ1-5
CASRPDRADQPQHF
TGTGCCAGCAGACCCGACAGGGCGGATCAGCCCCAGCATTTT
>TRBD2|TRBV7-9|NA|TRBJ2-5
CASSLGSSGEQETQYF
TGTGCCAGCAGCTTAGGGTCTAGCGGAGAACAAGAGACCCAGTACTTC
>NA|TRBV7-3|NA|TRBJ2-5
CASSLRVQETQYF
TGTGCCAGCAGCTTGAGGGTTCAAGAGACCCAGTACTTC
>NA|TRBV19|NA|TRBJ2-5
CASSTAAETQYF
TGTGCCAGTAGTACCGCCGCAGAGACCCAGTACTTC
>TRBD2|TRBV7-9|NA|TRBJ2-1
CASSLELAGDNEQFF
TGTGCCAGCAGCTTAGAACTAGCGGGAGACAATGAGCAGTTCTTC
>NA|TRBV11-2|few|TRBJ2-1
CASSLAPPSEQFF
TGTGCCAGCAGCTTAGCTCCCCCGAGTGAGCAGTTCTTC
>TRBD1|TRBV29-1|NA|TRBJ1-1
CSVDRGSTEAFF
TGCAGCGTCGACAGGGGTAGCACTGAAGCTTTCTTT
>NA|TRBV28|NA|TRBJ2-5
CASSRPGDFQETQYF
TGTGCCAGCAGTAGACCAGGAGACTTCCAAGAGACCCAGTACTTC
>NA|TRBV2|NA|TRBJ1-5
CASSGPPNSNQPQHF
TGTGCCAGCAGCGGCCCCCCCAATAGCAATCAGCCCCAGCATTTT
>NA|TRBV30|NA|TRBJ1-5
CAWSSGLSNQPQHF
TGTGCCTGGAGTTCAGGGTTAAGCAATCAGCCCCAGCATTTT
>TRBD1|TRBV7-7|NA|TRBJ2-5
CASSPTGLRETQYF
TGTGCCAGCAGCCCGACAGGGCTGCGGGAGACCCAGTACTTC
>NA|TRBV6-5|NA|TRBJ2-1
CASSYGGNEQFF
TGTGCCAGCAGTTACGGAGGTAATGAGCAGTTCTTC
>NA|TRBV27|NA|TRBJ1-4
CASSLSRAGLKEKLFF
TGTGCCAGCAGTTTATCGAGGGCAGGTTTGAAGGAAAAACTGTTTTTT
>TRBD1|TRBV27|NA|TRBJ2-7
CASSLGQGASYEQYF
TGTGCCAGCAGTTTAGGACAGGGGGCTTCCTACGAGCAGTACTTC
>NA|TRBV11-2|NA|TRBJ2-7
CASRPDGSYEQYF
TGTGCCAGCAGGCCTGACGGCTCCTACGAGCAGTACTTC
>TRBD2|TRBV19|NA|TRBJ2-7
CASTSRAGEEQYF
TGTGCCAGCACCTCCCGAGCGGGAGAAGAGCAGTACTTC
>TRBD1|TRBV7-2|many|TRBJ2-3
CASSLGQGFTDTQYF
TGTGCCAGCAGCTTGGGACAGGGGTTTACAGATACGCAGTATTTT
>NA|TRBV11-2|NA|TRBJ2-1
CASSSLTRSRYNEQFF
TGTGCCAGCAGCTCTCTGACTAGATCTCGGTACAATGAGCAGTTCTTC
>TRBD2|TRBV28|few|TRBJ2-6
CASSQAGREGSGVNVLTF
TGTGCCAGCAGCCAGGCAGGGAGGGAAGGATCTGGGGTCAACGTCCTGACTTTC
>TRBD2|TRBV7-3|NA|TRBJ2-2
CASSLSVAGANTGELFF
TGTGCCAGCAGCTTATCCGTAGCGGGCGCAAACACCGGGGAGCTGTTTTTT
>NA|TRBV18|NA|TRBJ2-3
CASSPLAVTDTQYF
TGTGCCAGCTCACCACTCGCCGTCACAGATACGCAGTATTTT
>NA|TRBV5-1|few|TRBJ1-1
CASSLGARAEAFF
TGCGCCAGCAGCTTGGGGGCAAGAGCAGAAGCTTTCTTT
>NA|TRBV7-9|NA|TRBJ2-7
CASSLGTGPPYEQYF
TGTGCCAGCAGCTTAGGAACAGGGCCGCCCTACGAGCAGTACTTC
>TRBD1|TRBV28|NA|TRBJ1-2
CASSQTGNGYTF
TGTGCCAGCAGTCAGACAGGGAATGGCTACACCTTC
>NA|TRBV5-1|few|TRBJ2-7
CASSLGRESYEQYF
TGCGCCAGCAGCTTGGGACGGGAATCCTACGAGCAGTACTTC
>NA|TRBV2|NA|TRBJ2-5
CASNGVQETQYF
TGTGCCAGCAATGGAGTCCAAGAGACCCAGTACTTC
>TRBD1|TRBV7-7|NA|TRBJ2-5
CASSRQGRETQYF
TGTGCTAGCAGCCGACAGGGACGGGAGACCCAGTACTTC
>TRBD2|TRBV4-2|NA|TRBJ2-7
CASSQGSSGSSYEQYF
TGTGCCAGCAGCCAAGGTTCAAGCGGGAGCTCCTACGAGCAGTACTTC
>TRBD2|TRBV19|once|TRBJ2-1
CASSIGLAVYNEQFF
TGTGCCAGTAGTATCGGGCTAGCGGTCTACAATGAGCAGTTCTTC
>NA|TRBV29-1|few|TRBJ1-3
CSVELISGNTIYF
TGCAGCGTTGAACTGATCTCTGGAAACACCATATATTTT